Listed here are 4 T cell receptor beta chains from one sample, sequenced in a study of T cell changes during pregnancy in multiple sclerosis. TCRdb's table, derived via immunoSEQ multiplex PCR, lists solely in-frame clones and lacks some. The repertoire holds roughly 40,000 clones, with about 91% as singletons. The sample here was CD4+ T cells from peripheral blood mononuclear cells, taken in the second trimester of pregnancy. These receptors all stem from a female donor in good health, enrolled as a control in a pregnancy study.

The CDR3 sequence: CASKSSEAYNEQFF. The CDR3 nucleotides are TGTGCCAGTAAGAGCTCCGAAGCTTACAATGAGCAGTTCTTC. The V gene is TRBV19, the J gene TRBJ2-1, with D unresolved. With 7 bases removed from V and 4 bases from J, the gap between germline ends came to 14 bases. Germline V CDR1 and CDR2: LNHDA, SQIVND (reference sequence). This CDR3 is 14 amino acids long.

J is TRBJ1-1 and V is TRBV20-1; D remains ambiguous. This CDR3 contains 11 residues. With 6 bases removed from V and 6 bases from J, the gap between germline ends came to 11 bases. Looked up from germline, CDR1 is DFQATT and CDR2 is SNEGSKA (reference sequence). The CDR3 reads CSANQRAEAFF. CDR3 nucleotide sequence: TGCAGTGCGAACCAGCGGGCTGAAGCTTTCTTT.

The rearrangement uses TRBV30 and TRBJ1-6, with D tentatively TRBD1 (5 bases). CDR1 and CDR2 from the germline V gene are GTSNPN and SVGIG (reference sequence). CDR3 size: 14 residues. Trimming cost V 0 bases and J 10 bases, with 13 bases left between them. CDR3 sequence reads: CAWSVGQGNSPLHF. The CDR3 nucleotides read TGTGCCTGGAGTGTAGGGCAGGGCAACTCACCCCTCCACTTT.

The J gene is TRBJ2-7, the V gene TRBV7-3; 7 positions agree with TRBD2. This CDR3 spans 19 amino acids. Trimming at V came to 5 bases and at J to 0 bases, leaving 19 bases not matched to a gene. The germline V gene has CDR1 SGHTA and CDR2 FQGTGA. The CDR3 is CASSPLIPLTGGNSYEQYF. The CDR3, as DNA: TGTGCCAGCAGCCCATTAATCCCCCTGACGGGGGGAAACTCCTACGAGCAGTACTTC.